The clone carrying this T cell receptor (beta chain) was seen just once. Original methodology: Amplification of reference gene primers was used by the study to estimate nucleated cell counts. Sequencing used immunoSEQ multiplex PCR; TCRdb keeps in-frame clones, though not all of them. Clone size and V and J calls were adopted from that table, with D and trimming inferred from the DNA. This table has around 230,000 clones, 83% appearing once. This CDR3 contains 15 residues. The germline gives CDR1 SGHDT, CDR2 YYEEEE. The trim removed 1 base at V and 6 bases at J, leaving 5 bases unmatched. This sample is part of a study of blood T cell repertoires in COVID-19.

The clonotype comes from a woman aged 40 to 50 with active or convalescent COVID-19. The rearrangement uses TRBV5-6 and TRBJ1-5; TRBD1 matches at 9 bases. Sequencing was carried out using peripheral blood. CDR3 coding DNA: TGTGCCAGCAGCTTGTTTACAGGGGGCGGTCAGCCCCAGCATTTT. It specifies CASSLFTGGGQPQHF.